A selection of T cell receptor beta chains follows, all from one sample in a study of a mutant IDH1 vaccine in newly diagnosed glioma. Measured with immunoSEQ multiplex PCR; TCRdb has only the in-frame clones, and not every one. The profile shows tens of thousands of clones, over 60% of them singletons. The starting material was PBMCs, obtained from a glioma patient treated with radiotherapy, temozolomide or both. Receptor source: a woman in her 40s with glioma. Each CDR3 is given with its conserved first and last residue. A D gene is named only where the DNA matches it firmly. Not all rows give a size; the values are once, few, many and, for expanded clones, a class.

v_gene	j_gene	abundance	d_gene	CDR3nt	CDR3aa
TRBV18	TRBJ2-3	NA	NA	TGTGCCAGCTCACCTCTAAAGGCGGGGGCCACAGATACGCAGTATTTT	CASSPLKAGATDTQYF
TRBV19	TRBJ1-5	NA	NA	TGTGCCAGTAGTCCAACTCGACGGATCGATAGCAATCAGCCCCAGCATTTT	CASSPTRRIDSNQPQHF
TRBV7-2	TRBJ2-2	NA	NA	TGTGCCAGCACCCTCACCGGGGAGCTGTTTTTT	CASTLTGELFF
TRBV19	TRBJ1-5	NA	NA	TGTGCCAGTAGTACGAGACTCAATCAGCCCCAGCATTTT	CASSTRLNQPQHF
TRBV2	TRBJ2-3	NA	NA	TGTGCCAGCAGTGGGCAGGGTATGACAGATACGCAGTATTTT	CASSGQGMTDTQYF
TRBV29-1	TRBJ1-1	NA	TRBD1	TGCAGCGTTGAAGGGACAGGGAACACTGAAGCTTTCTTT	CSVEGTGNTEAFF
TRBV15	TRBJ2-5	NA	TRBD1	TGTGCCACCAGCTCGGGACAGACACAAGAGACCCAGTACTTC	CATSSGQTQETQYF
TRBV30	TRBJ1-2	NA	NA	TGTGCCTGGAGTCCGGTACACGGCTATGGCTACACCTTC	CAWSPVHGYGYTF
TRBV5-6	TRBJ1-1	NA	NA	TGTGCCAGCAGCCCGCAGCCGCTCTGGGGCACTGAAGCTTTCTTT	CASSPQPLWGTEAFF
TRBV25-1	TRBJ1-5	once	NA	TGTGCCAGCAGTGAAGAGGAGACCCAGCCCCAGCATTTT	CASSEEETQPQHF
TRBV7-2	TRBJ2-3	NA	TRBD1	TGTGCCAGCAGCTTAGACAGGGGAGATACGCAGTATTTT	CASSLDRGDTQYF
TRBV6-4	TRBJ2-2	NA	NA	TGTGCCAGCAGTGACGTTGCAGACACCGGGGAGCTGTTTTTT	CASSDVADTGELFF
TRBV2	TRBJ1-5	NA	TRBD1	TGTGCCAGCAGCCAGGGACAGGGGGATCAGCCCCAGCATTTT	CASSQGQGDQPQHF
TRBV7-2	TRBJ2-7	NA	TRBD2	TGTGCCAGCAGCGGCTATAGCGGGGGGGCCAGAATCGACGAGCAGTACTTC	CASSGYSGGARIDEQYF
TRBV7-2	TRBJ1-1	NA	TRBD1	TGTGCCAGCAGTCGGGGACCGACAGGGGGAAGGCGCGCCACTGAAGCTTTCTTT	CASSRGPTGGRRATEAFF
TRBV5-4	TRBJ2-7	NA	NA	TGTGCCAGCAGCTTGAGGGAAACGCTATCCTACGAGCAGTACTTC	CASSLRETLSYEQYF
TRBV15	TRBJ2-1	NA	TRBD1	TGTGCCACCAGCCACCGGGACAGGGAGGGTGAGCAGTTCTTC	CATSHRDREGEQFF
TRBV9	TRBJ1-1	NA	TRBD1	TGTGCCAGCAGCCCGACAGGGACTGAAGCTTTCTTT	CASSPTGTEAFF
TRBV6-5	TRBJ1-2	once	NA	TGTGCCAGCTACCCAGGGAACGGTGGCTACACCTTC	CASYPGNGGYTF
TRBV7-8	TRBJ1-6	NA	NA	TGTGCCAGCAGCTTAGATTTGCGGGGGCGTAGATCACCCCTCCACTTT	CASSLDLRGRRSPLHF
TRBV11-1	TRBJ1-2	NA	TRBD1	TGTGCCAGCAGTGTTACAGGGGTCGGCTATGGCTACACCTTC	CASSVTGVGYGYTF
TRBV6-5	TRBJ1-1	NA	NA	TGTGCCAGCAGGAACCTAATTTCCGAAGCTTTCTTT	CASRNLISEAFF
TRBV5-1	TRBJ1-5	NA	NA	TGCGCCAGCAGCTCCGGGGCACCCAATCAGCCCCAGCATTTT	CASSSGAPNQPQHF
TRBV6-1	TRBJ2-1	NA	NA	TGTGCCATGCGTCAGGGTGGCCTGACTGACAATGAGCAGTTCTTC	CAMRQGGLTDNEQFF
TRBV7-2	TRBJ2-2	NA	NA	TGTGCCAGCAGCTTAGAGGGAGCGGACACCGGGGAGCTGTTTTTT	CASSLEGADTGELFF
TRBV5-1	TRBJ2-7	NA	TRBD1	TGCGCCAGCAGCTTGCGACAGGGGATGTTGGACGAGCAGTACTTC	CASSLRQGMLDEQYF
TRBV29-1	TRBJ1-2	few	NA	TGCAGCGTTGAGGGGCGGTCAGGGAAAAACTATGGCTACACCTTC	CSVEGRSGKNYGYTF
TRBV20-1	TRBJ1-2	NA	NA	TGCAGTGCCACAGACAGTTATGGCTACACCTTC	CSATDSYGYTF
TRBV30	TRBJ1-3	few	NA	TGTGCCTGGAGTGTGGGTTCCGGAAACACCATATATTTT	CAWSVGSGNTIYF
TRBV6-6	TRBJ1-5	NA	TRBD1	TGTGCCAGCAGTTACCCCGGACAGGGTGGACAGCCCCAGCATTTT	CASSYPGQGGQPQHF
TRBV2	TRBJ1-6	NA	TRBD1	TGTGCCAGCAGCAGACAGGGGGCAGAGAATTCACCCCTCCACTTT	CASSRQGAENSPLHF
TRBV14	TRBJ2-7	NA	NA	TGTGCCAGCAGCAGGCACCCCTACGAGCAGTACTTC	CASSRHPYEQYF
TRBV11-2	TRBJ1-5	NA	NA	TGTGCCAGCAGCTTAGAGAGGGGAGGCAATCAGCCCCAGCATTTT	CASSLERGGNQPQHF
TRBV5-1	TRBJ1-4	NA	TRBD1	TGCGCCAGCAGCTTGGTAGGGACAGGGTCTGAAAAACTGTTTTTT	CASSLVGTGSEKLFF
TRBV20-1	TRBJ1-1	NA	NA	TGCAGTGCTTATACAGGGAAAGCTTTCTTT	CSAYTGKAFF
TRBV30	TRBJ1-4	NA	NA	TGTGCCTGGAGAAGACCCAATGAAAAACTGTTTTTT	CAWRRPNEKLFF
TRBV6-6	TRBJ1-3	NA	TRBD1	TGTGCCAGCAGCCGAGGGGGCTTCGGAAACACCATATATTTT	CASSRGGFGNTIYF
TRBV7-4	TRBJ1-1	NA	NA	TGTGCCAGCAGCTTACAACAGCCGAACACTGAAGCTTTCTTT	CASSLQQPNTEAFF
TRBV7-2	TRBJ2-2	NA	NA	TGTGCCAGCAGCTTGGCAGCCTTGAACACCGGGGAGCTGTTTTTT	CASSLAALNTGELFF
TRBV30	TRBJ1-6	once	NA	TGTGCCTGGAGTGCAGGCCGGTCACCCCTCCACTTT	CAWSAGRSPLHF
TRBV7-8	TRBJ2-7	NA	NA	TGTGCCAGCAGCTTAGCGGGGAGCTCCTACGAGCAGTACTTC	CASSLAGSSYEQYF
TRBV5-1	TRBJ1-1	NA	NA	TGCGCCAGCAGCTTGGGACTGACCGGGCGGGTCACTGAAGCTTTCTTT	CASSLGLTGRVTEAFF
TRBV6-5	TRBJ2-7	once	NA	TGTGCCAGCAGGACCGGGACACCTCCAGTGGAGCAGTACTTC	CASRTGTPPVEQYF
TRBV2	TRBJ1-2	NA	NA	TGTGCCAGCACTGAGGGAGGGGATGGCTACACCTTC	CASTEGGDGYTF
TRBV7-3	TRBJ1-5	NA	NA	TGTGCCAGCAGCTTAAGCGGAGGCAATCAGCCCCAGCATTTT	CASSLSGGNQPQHF
TRBV5-5	TRBJ1-5	NA	TRBD1	TGTGCCAGCAGCGAACTACAGGGGTGGGCCAATCAGCCCCAGCATTTT	CASSELQGWANQPQHF
TRBV6-6	TRBJ1-2	NA	NA	TGTGCCAGCAGTTCCCATTCGGACGGACGCCTCTATGGCTACACCTTC	CASSSHSDGRLYGYTF
TRBV5-1	TRBJ1-4	NA	NA	TGCGCCAGCAGCTTCCAGGGTACAAATGATGAAAAACTGTTTTTT	CASSFQGTNDEKLFF
TRBV4-1	TRBJ2-2	NA	NA	TGCGCCAGCAGCCAAGTGGAACGGGGCGAGGAGCTGTTTTTT	CASSQVERGEELFF
TRBV6-5	TRBJ1-3	NA	NA	TGTGCCAGCAGTCGGACAGCCGGAAACACCATATATTTT	CASSRTAGNTIYF
TRBV11-2	TRBJ1-5	NA	NA	TGTGCCAGCAGCTTAGATGGGGGGGATCAGCCCCAGCATTTT	CASSLDGGDQPQHF
TRBV18	TRBJ2-7	NA	TRBD1	TGTGCCAGCTCACTATCGACAGGGGCCTACGAGCAGTACTTC	CASSLSTGAYEQYF
TRBV5-1	TRBJ2-3	NA	NA	TGCGCCAGCAGCTTGGGAGGACCTAGCACAGATACGCAGTATTTT	CASSLGGPSTDTQYF
TRBV30	TRBJ2-2	NA	TRBD2	TGTGCCTGGAGCCGGGGGGGGCTGGCCGGGGAGCTGTTTTTT	CAWSRGGLAGELFF
TRBV9	TRBJ2-7	NA	NA	TGTGCCAGCAGCGTAGACAATTCCGGGGTGAGCGAGCAGTACTTC	CASSVDNSGVSEQYF
TRBV9	TRBJ1-5	NA	TRBD1	TGTGCCAGCAGCGTGGGGACAGGGAGCGATCAGCCCCAGCATTTT	CASSVGTGSDQPQHF
TRBV30	TRBJ1-2	few	NA	TGTGCCTGGAGTGTAGGGCCTAACTATGGCTACACCTTC	CAWSVGPNYGYTF
TRBV9	TRBJ1-1	NA	TRBD1	TGTGCCAGCAGCCCTGGGACAGGGAACACTGAAGCTTTCTTT	CASSPGTGNTEAFF
TRBV7-6	TRBJ2-2	NA	NA	TGTGCCAGCAGCCTTTCTGCGGGGTTCGGGGAGCTGTTTTTT	CASSLSAGFGELFF